This T cell receptor (beta chain) was captured in a study of T cell changes during pregnancy in multiple sclerosis. Trimming pared 4 bases from V and 0 bases from J, leaving 13 bases between. The CDR3 spans 16 residues. The germline CDR1 and CDR2 sequences are LNHDA and SQIVND (reference sequence). Here immunoSEQ multiplex PCR was the method, and the copy in TCRdb shows in-frame clones only, minus some. This table holds tens of thousands of clones, around 91% found once. This sequence was found in a female donor with multiple sclerosis, enrolled in a pregnancy study. The V call is TRBV19, the J call TRBJ1-5; unclear D gene. This specimen was CD4+ T cells from peripheral blood mononuclear cells, taken in the second trimester of pregnancy. DNA for the CDR3: TGTGCCAGTAGTAATACCCGGTTTGATAGCAATCAGCCCCAGCATTTT. The encoded protein is CASSNTRFDSNQPQHF. The whole variable domain, remainder taken from reference TRBV19 and TRBJ1-5, is DGGITQSPKYLFRKEGQNVTLSCEQNLNHDAMYWYRQDPGQGLRLIYYSQIVNDFQKGDIAEGYSVSREKKESFPLTVTSAQKNPTAFYLCASSNTRFDSNQPQHFGDGTRLSIL.